Shown below are 12 T cell receptor beta chains from a single sample sequenced in a study of T cell responses to AZD1222 COVID-19 vaccine. Method: immunoSEQ multiplex PCR; TCRdb's copy keeps in-frame clones and lacks some. The repertoire holds more than 110,000 clones, approximately 90% seen once, with approximately 6% in the top ten. The sample in question was peripheral blood, obtained on day 0 of AZD1222 vaccination. Receptors originate from an adult in good health.

The J gene is TRBJ2-1, the V gene TRBV7-3; a weak D match, TRBD2 (5 bases). The V and J ends lost 4 bases and 6 bases respectively, with 10 bases between them. The CDR3 runs to 13 residues. Per the germline V gene, CDR1 is SGHTA and CDR2 is FQGTGA. CDR3 sequence reads: CASSYGVRNEQFF. CDR3 sequence (DNA): TGTGCCAGCAGCTACGGGGTCCGCAATGAGCAGTTCTTC.

This chain joins TRBV29-1 and TRBJ1-2; possibly TRBD1 for D (5 bases). Germline CDR1 reads SQVTM; CDR2 reads ANQGSEA. Trimming pared 7 bases from V and 4 bases from J, leaving 16 bases between. The CDR3 length is 13 residues. CDR3 nucleotides: TGCAGCGGCGAAAGAAGGGACGGCTATGGCTACACCTTC. It encodes CSGERRDGYGYTF. Variable domain in full (rest from reference TRBV29-1 and TRBJ1-2): SAVISQKPSRDICQRGTSLTIQCQVDSQVTMMFWYRQQPGQSLTLIATANQGSEATYESGFVIDKFPISRPNLTFSTLTVSNMSPEDSSIYLCSGERRDGYGYTFGSGTRLTVV.

V gene TRBV4-3 combines with J gene TRBJ2-1, with 9 bases that match TRBD1. Germline V gene data show CDR1 as LGHNA and CDR2 as YSLEER. The CDR3 loop spans 16 amino acids. V lost 4 bases to trimming and J lost 3 bases; unmatched junction nucleotides: 7. CDR3 sequence reads: CASSPTGTGLYNEQFF. In DNA, the CDR3 is TGCGCCAGCAGCCCCACCGGGACAGGGCTCTACAATGAGCAGTTCTTC.

The chain joins TRBV2 to TRBJ2-5; possible D gene TRBD2, 5 bases. Germline assignment: CDR1 SNHLY and CDR2 FYNNEI. The CDR3 has 13 residues. Trimming removed 6 bases from V and 2 bases from J, with 10 bases in between. The DNA for the CDR3 is TGTGCCAGCAGGGAGGATATTCAAGAGACCCAGTACTTC. This encodes CASREDIQETQYF.

The genes are TRBV3-1 (or the pseudogene TRBV3-2) and TRBJ1-2; D ambiguous. Germline-derived CDR1 and CDR2 are LGHDT and YNNKEL (reference sequence). Trimming took 0 bases from V and 6 from J, leaving 11 bases between them. The CDR3 sequence is 14 residues long. CDR3 sequence (DNA): TGTGCCAGCAGCCAAGATCCCCGACGTGATGGCTACACCTTC. Amino acids: CASSQDPRRDGYTF.

The gene calls are TRBV30 and TRBJ1-2, with a tentative D call TRBD1 (6 bases). This CDR3 is built from 14 residues. Deletions cut 8 bases from V and 0 bases from J, with 16 bases between. The germline gives CDR1 GTSNPN, CDR2 SVGIG (reference sequence). CDR3 residues: CALQGPPTNYGYTF. DNA for the CDR3: TGTGCCCTCCAGGGGCCTCCAACTAACTATGGCTACACCTTC.

The rearrangement uses TRBV12-3 or TRBV12-4 and TRBJ1-1; TRBD1 is a possible D gene (5 bases). The CDR3 runs to 13 residues. V lost 2 bases to trimming and J lost 3 bases, with 7 bases between them. The DNA of the CDR3 is TGTGCCAGCAGTTTACGACAGTACACTGAAGCTTTCTTT. Protein sequence: CASSLRQYTEAFF.

The rearrangement joins TRBV11-2 to TRBJ2-5, with 11 nucleotides matching TRBD1. Germline values: CDR1 SGHAT, CDR2 FQNNGV. V was pared by 3 bases and J by 7 bases, with 7 bases of the junction left unmatched. The CDR3 runs to 15 residues. The CDR3, as DNA: TGTGCCAGCAGCTTCGGGACAGGGGGTCGCCGGACCCAGTACTTC. Amino acid sequence: CASSFGTGGRRTQYF.

This chain connects TRBV20-1 to TRBJ2-1; no firm D call. The CDR3 extends over 11 amino acids. From germline, CDR1 is DFQATT and CDR2 SNEGSKA (reference sequence). Trimming shortened V by 1 base and J by 12 bases, and 10 bases separated the two germline ends. The CDR3, as DNA: TGCAGTGCTAGAGTGGGCTGGGGGCAGTTCTTC. Translation gives CSARVGWGQFF.

The rearrangement uses TRBV24-1 and TRBJ2-5, with 11 bases fitting TRBD1. Germline CDR1 and CDR2: KGHDR and SFDVKD. V lost 9 bases and J lost 1; bases outside the gene matches: 6. The CDR3 spans 15 residues. In DNA form, the CDR3 reads TGTGCCACCTCAATAGGACAGGGGGCCCAAGAGACCCAGTACTTC. Protein sequence: CATSIGQGAQETQYF.

The CDR3 reads CASSWGIHQPQHF. CDR3 bases: TGTGCCAGTAGTTGGGGGATACATCAGCCCCAGCATTTT. This chain links TRBV19 with TRBJ1-5; D might be TRBD1 (5 bases). The ends were cut back, 5 bases at V and 5 bases at J, with 10 bases in the middle. The CDR3 is made up of 13 amino acids. Germline V lookup: CDR1 LNHDA, CDR2 SQIVND (reference sequence).

The sample holds a few counts of this clone. This chain uses TRBV21-1 with TRBJ1-3; the listed D gene, TRBD1, was not tested against the DNA. TRBV21-1 is termed a pseudogene. CDR3 length: 18 amino acids. The DNA of the CDR3 is TGTGCCAGCAGCAAAGCGACAGGAGTACGCTCCTCTGGAAACACCATATATTTT. It encodes CASSKATGVRSSGNTIYF.